This record looks at one TCR beta chain sequence and its context. As yet, its antigen is unknown. These data originate in a study of CD8+ T cells in alopecia areata. Study results and limitations: TCR sharing was clearer in mice than between patients, perhaps partly owing to patient HLA diversity. Many expanded lesional clones persisted during tofacitinib (in both scalp and blood). Clonality was higher in lesional than normal scalp, especially in alopecia totalis/universalis.

Germline V gene data show CDR1 as SGHVS and CDR2 as FQNEAQ. J was trimmed by 4 bases and V by 1 base; bases with no gene match: 6. The CDR3 is 16 residues long. Treatment indicated: oral pan-JAK inhibitor, 5-10 mg twice daily. Sampling of alopecia areata patients yielded lesional scalp punch biopsies as well as peripheral blood. Extraction of RNA preceded its reverse transcription into cDNA, which served as the sequencing template. Sequencing was performed with immunoSEQ multiplex PCR; in TCRdb, only in-frame clones are kept and a portion is missing. The sample lists some 170,000 clones; roughly 58% were seen once.

Sequencing was performed on CD4+ T cells sorted from blood, taken at approximately week 60, from a patient treated with tofacitinib. This clonotype was sampled from a human donor with alopecia areata. The rearrangement links TRBV7-8 to TRBJ2-1, with TRBD1 matching over 8 bases. The CDR3 sequence: CASSLEGQGWYNEQFF. As DNA, the CDR3 is TGTGCCAGCAGCTTAGAAGGACAGGGATGGTACAATGAGCAGTTCTTC.